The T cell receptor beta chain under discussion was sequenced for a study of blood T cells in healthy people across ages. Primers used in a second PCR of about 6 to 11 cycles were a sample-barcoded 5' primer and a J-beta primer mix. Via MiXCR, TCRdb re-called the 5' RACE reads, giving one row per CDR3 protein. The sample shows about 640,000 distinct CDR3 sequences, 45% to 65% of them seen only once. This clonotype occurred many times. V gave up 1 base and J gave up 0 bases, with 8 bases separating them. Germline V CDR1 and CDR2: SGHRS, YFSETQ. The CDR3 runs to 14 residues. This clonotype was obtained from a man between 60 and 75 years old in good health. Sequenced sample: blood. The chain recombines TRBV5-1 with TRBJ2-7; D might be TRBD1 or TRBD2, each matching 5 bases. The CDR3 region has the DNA TGCGCCAGCAGCTTGATAGGGACCTCCTACGAGCAGTACTTC. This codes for CASSLIGTSYEQYF.